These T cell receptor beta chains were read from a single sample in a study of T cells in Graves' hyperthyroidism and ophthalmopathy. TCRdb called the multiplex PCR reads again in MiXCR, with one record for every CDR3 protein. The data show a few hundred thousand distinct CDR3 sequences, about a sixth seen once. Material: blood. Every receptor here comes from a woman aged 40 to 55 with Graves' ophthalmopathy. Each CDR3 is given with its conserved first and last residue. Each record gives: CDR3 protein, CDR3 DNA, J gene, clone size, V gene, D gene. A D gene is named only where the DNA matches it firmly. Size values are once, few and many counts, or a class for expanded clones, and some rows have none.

CASNFGTGGPNTEAFF TGTGCCAGCAACTTCGGGACAGGGGGGCCAAACACTGAAGCTTTCTTT TRBJ1-1 - TRBV7-6 TRBD1
CASTTPPRNINEQFF TGTGCCAGCACCACCCCTCCGCGGAACATCAATGAGCAGTTCTTC TRBJ2-1 many TRBV28 -
CASSRTSIADTQYF TGCGCCAGCAGCCGTACTAGCATCGCAGATACGCAGTATTTT TRBJ2-3 - TRBV4-1 -
CSARKRGKSPNNEQFF TGCAGTGCTAGAAAGCGGGGGAAAAGTCCCAACAATGAGCAGTTCTTC TRBJ2-1 few TRBV20-1 TRBD2
CASSPGTRYTDTQYF TGTGCCAGCAGCCCCGGGACTAGATACACAGATACGCAGTATTTT TRBJ2-3 few TRBV7-9 TRBD2
CASSGRVGRFSNQPQHF TGTGCCAGCAGTGGTCGAGTAGGGAGGTTTAGCAATCAGCCCCAGCATTTT TRBJ1-5 many TRBV2 -
CASSLGASGYEQYF TGTGCCAGCAGCTTGGGGGCTAGCGGTTACGAGCAGTACTTC TRBJ2-7 many TRBV11-2 -
CASSIPGGLVAFF TGTGCCAGCAGCATCCCAGGGGGGTTAGTAGCTTTCTTT TRBJ1-1 many TRBV11-2 TRBD1
CSVEDLGGSYGYTF TGCAGCGTTGAAGATCTCGGGGGGTCATATGGCTACACCTTC TRBJ1-2 many TRBV29-1 -
CASSQVLSAEQYF TGTGCCAGCAGCCAAGTCCTTTCGGCCGAGCAGTACTTC TRBJ2-7 once TRBV3-1 -
CASSWSGGGSYNEQFF TGTGCCAGCAGCTGGAGCGGGGGGGGTTCCTACAATGAGCAGTTCTTC TRBJ2-1 many TRBV13 TRBD2
CATSRGHSTDTQYF TGTGCCACCAGCAGAGGACATAGCACAGATACGCAGTATTTT TRBJ2-3 many TRBV15 -
CASSRTGLSTDTQYF TGTGCCAGCAGCCGGACAGGCCTTAGCACAGATACGCAGTATTTT TRBJ2-3 many TRBV5-5 TRBD1
CASSRPGNNTEAFF TGCGCCAGCAGCCGCCCAGGGAACAACACTGAAGCTTTCTTT TRBJ1-1 - TRBV10-2 -
CASSLAGSLKNIQYF TGTGCCAGCAGTCTAGCGGGGAGCCTCAAAAACATTCAGTACTTC TRBJ2-4 many TRBV7-2 TRBD2
CASTGDSLFNEQFF TGTGCCAGCACCGGGGACAGTTTATTCAATGAGCAGTTCTTC TRBJ2-1 many TRBV28 TRBD1
CSARSARGDTEAFF TGCAGTGCTAGGTCGGCCAGGGGGGACACTGAAGCTTTCTTT TRBJ1-1 - TRBV20-1 TRBD1
CASSLAVNSETQYF TGTGCCAGCAGCTTGGCGGTGAACTCCGAGACCCAGTACTTC TRBJ2-5 many TRBV5-5 -
CASSFRGVPLHF TGTGCCAGCAGCTTCCGCGGGGTCCCCCTCCACTTT TRBJ1-6 - TRBV7-2 -
CASSLIAGKETQYF TGTGCCAGCAGCCTTATAGCGGGAAAAGAGACCCAGTACTTC TRBJ2-5 many TRBV7-2 TRBD2
CASSEGRPGALRSYNEQFF TGTGCCAGCAGTGAGGGAAGGCCAGGGGCATTGAGAAGTTACAATGAGCAGTTCTTC TRBJ2-1 many TRBV2 -
CASSRRDGLTDTQYF TGTGCCAGCAGCCGAAGGGACGGGTTAACAGATACGCAGTATTTT TRBJ2-3 many TRBV7-3 -
CASSYERVSTDTQYF TGTGCCAGCAGTTACGAGCGGGTTAGCACAGATACGCAGTATTTT TRBJ2-3 many TRBV6-2/TRBV6-3 -
CATSDPGTGNQPQQF TGTGCCACCAGTGATCCCGGGACCGGTAATCAGCCCCAGCAGTTT TRBJ1-5 - TRBV24-1 -
CASSLEIREARAKNIQYF TGTGCCAGCAGCTTAGAGATACGGGAGGCTAGGGCCAAAAACATTCAGTACTTC TRBJ2-4 many TRBV11-2 TRBD2
CASGLARQGISLNEQFF TGTGCTAGTGGTTTGGCCCGACAGGGAATCTCCCTCAATGAGCAGTTCTTC TRBJ2-1 - TRBV12-5 TRBD1
CSASWEGSPGGETQYF TGCAGTGCTAGTTGGGAGGGTTCACCGGGAGGGGAGACCCAGTACTTC TRBJ2-5 many TRBV20-1 TRBD2
CASSVGGRGFSPLHF TGTGCCAGCAGCGTAGGTGGCAGGGGATTCTCACCCCTCCACTTT TRBJ1-6 few TRBV9 -
CASSYLQVQETQYF TGCGCCAGCAGCTACCTGCAGGTCCAAGAGACCCAGTACTTC TRBJ2-5 many TRBV5-1 -
CASSRDSLEAFF TGTGCCAGCAGTCGGGACAGTCTTGAAGCTTTCTTT TRBJ1-1 many TRBV2 TRBD1
CATSHNEQFF TGTGCCACTAGTCACAATGAGCAGTTCTTC TRBJ2-1 few TRBV24-1 -
CASSFWVSGGYTF TGTGCCAGCAGTTTTTGGGTCTCGGGCGGCTACACCTTC TRBJ1-2 - TRBV28 -
CASSLATALSGANVLTF TGTGCCAGCAGCCTAGCAACAGCGCTCTCTGGGGCCAACGTCCTGACTTTC TRBJ2-6 many TRBV11-1 -
CASSIVTGGFPGANVLTF TGTGCCAGTAGTATAGTTACAGGGGGCTTCCCTGGGGCCAACGTCCTGACTTTC TRBJ2-6 - TRBV19 TRBD1
CSAIAGGPTDTQYF TGCAGTGCTATTGCGGGAGGGCCGACAGATACGCAGTATTTT TRBJ2-3 - TRBV20-1 TRBD2
CASSEWEGGINNEQFF TGTGCCAGCAGTGAATGGGAGGGGGGGATTAACAATGAGCAGTTCTTC TRBJ2-1 - TRBV25-1 -
CASSLRGTGGSISGYTF TGTGCCAGCAGTTTGAGGGGGACAGGGGGGAGTATTAGTGGCTACACCTTC TRBJ1-2 few TRBV6-1 TRBD1
CSAQGPGIGELFF TGCAGTGCTCAGGGGCCCGGGATCGGGGAGCTGTTTTTT TRBJ2-2 - TRBV20-1 -
CASSLAGGPGETQYF TGTGCCAGCAGCCTAGCGGGGGGGCCAGGGGAGACCCAGTACTTC TRBJ2-5 many TRBV7-3 TRBD2
CASSQNLGHYNEQFF TGTGCCAGCAGCCAAAACCTAGGCCATTACAATGAGCAGTTCTTC TRBJ2-1 - TRBV14 -
CASSPRDRSLAGGRYEQYF TGTGCCAGCAGCCCCCGGGACAGGAGCCTAGCGGGAGGCCGATACGAGCAGTACTTC TRBJ2-7 - TRBV7-9 TRBD2
CASSYRTGAGNTIYF TGTGCCAGCAGTTACCGGACAGGGGCTGGAAACACCATATATTTT TRBJ1-3 - TRBV6-5 TRBD1
CASSEGRGTTEAFF TGTGCCAGCAGTGAAGGACGGGGTACCACTGAAGCTTTCTTT TRBJ1-1 many TRBV2 -
CASIVQTGGAEAFF TGTGCCAGTATCGTACAAACAGGGGGGGCTGAAGCTTTCTTT TRBJ1-1 few TRBV19 TRBD1
CASSLGTVEAFF TGTGCCAGCAGCTTAGGGACGGTTGAAGCTTTCTTT TRBJ1-1 many TRBV11-2 -
CASSPSGGLGEQFF TGTGCCAGCAGCCCATCAGGGGGTTTGGGTGAGCAGTTCTTC TRBJ2-1 many TRBV11-2 TRBD1
CASSYGTGGQPQHF TGTGCCAGCAGTTACGGGACAGGGGGACAGCCCCAGCATTTT TRBJ1-5 - TRBV2 TRBD1
CATSDSYRGNIQYF TGTGCCACCAGTGATTCCTACCGGGGGAACATTCAGTACTTC TRBJ2-4 - TRBV24-1 -
CASSLSATQETQYF TGTGCCAGCAGTTTATCGGCAACTCAAGAGACCCAGTACTTC TRBJ2-5 few TRBV12-3/TRBV12-4 -
CASRRAGTGGDSPLHF TGTGCCAGCAGACGTGCTGGGACAGGTGGGGATTCACCCCTCCACTTT TRBJ1-6 few TRBV7-9 TRBD1
CASSRSGTLLFGTDTQYF TGTGCCAGCAGCCGCTCCGGGACCCTTCTATTTGGCACAGATACGCAGTATTTT TRBJ2-3 many TRBV12-3/TRBV12-4 -
CSVTPLALIYQPQHF TGCAGTGTCACACCCCTGGCGCTGATTTATCAGCCCCAGCATTTT TRBJ1-5 few TRBV20-1 -
CATSLTENTGELFF TGTGCCACCAGCCTTACTGAGAACACCGGGGAGCTGTTTTTT TRBJ2-2 few TRBV24-1 -
CASSQEWGGELFF TGTGCCAGCAGCCAAGAGTGGGGCGGGGAGCTGTTTTTT TRBJ2-2 few TRBV3-1 -
CASSVGASGRGNEQFF TGTGCCAGCAGCGTTGGTGCTAGCGGGAGGGGCAATGAGCAGTTCTTC TRBJ2-1 many TRBV9 TRBD2